This TCR beta chain was recorded in a study of blood T cell repertoires in COVID-19. Study as a whole: Spain, Italy and the United States supplied samples that represented acute and convalescent COVID-19.

J gave up 5 bases and V 0 bases, and 6 bases lay outside the gene matches. CDR3 length: 16 residues. The germline V gene encodes CDR1 SGHRS and CDR2 YFSETQ. A Seattle source enrolled patients during active infection and followed them longitudinally. Original methodology: Estimation of nucleated cell counts relied on the amplification of reference gene primers. Sequenced by immunoSEQ multiplex PCR; TCRdb stores in-frame clones only, minus some. V, J and clone size are taken as reported in that table, and D and trimming were inferred from the DNA itself. Here the sample spans about 150,000 clones, roughly nine tenths being singletons.

The origin of this receptor is a man younger than 35 with COVID-19, enrolled during active disease. The sequencing sample was made of peripheral blood. This chain connects TRBV5-1 to TRBJ2-2, with 8 bases aligning to TRBD2. CDR3 DNA: TGCGCCAGCAGCTTGGCGGGAGGGCTGATAACCGGGGAGCTGTTTTTT. Translating gives CASSLAGGLITGELFF.